The TCR beta chain described here comes from a study of shared clonotypes between healthy human individuals. Some clones are missing from TCRdb's copy, which holds only in-frame ones; the method was immunoSEQ multiplex PCR. The data show 400,000 to 500,000 clones, roughly 85% seen once. CDR3 length equals 16 residues. Germline V gene sequence: CDR1 SGHTA, CDR2 FQGTGA. V gave up 5 bases and J gave up 2 bases; unmatched junction bases: 8. This chain connects TRBV7-3 to TRBJ2-2; 7 bases match TRBD2. The sequencing sample was made of PBMCs. The sequence was obtained from a woman between 35 and 50 years old in good health. Some clones in this sample may be carry-over from other donors' samples. CDR3 amino acids: CASSPRGGLNTGELFF. CDR3 DNA: TGTGCCAGCAGCCCCCGCGGGGGACTAAACACCGGGGAGCTGTTTTTT.